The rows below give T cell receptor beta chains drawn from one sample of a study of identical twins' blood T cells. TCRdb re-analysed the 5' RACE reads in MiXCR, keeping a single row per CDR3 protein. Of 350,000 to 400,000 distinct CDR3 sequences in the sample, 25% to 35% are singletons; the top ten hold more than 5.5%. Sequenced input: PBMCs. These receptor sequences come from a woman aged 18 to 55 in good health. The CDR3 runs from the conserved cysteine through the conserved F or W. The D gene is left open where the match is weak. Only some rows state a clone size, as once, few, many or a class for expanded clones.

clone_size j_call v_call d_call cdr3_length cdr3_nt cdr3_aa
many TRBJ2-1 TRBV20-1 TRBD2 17 TGCAGTGCTAGAGATCTCGAGCGGGAGATCACCTACAATGAGCAGTTCTTC CSARDLEREITYNEQFF
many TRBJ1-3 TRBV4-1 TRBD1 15 TGCGCCAGCAGCCAAAACAGGGGCTCTGGAAACACCATATATTTT CASSQNRGSGNTIYF
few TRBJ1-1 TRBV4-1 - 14 TGCGCCAGCAGCCATGCAGGCCGAGGCACTGAAGCTTTCTTT CASSHAGRGTEAFF
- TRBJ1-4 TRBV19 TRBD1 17 TGTGCCAGTAGTATGGGACAGGGGGCGACAACTAATGAAAAACTGTTTTTT CASSMGQGATTNEKLFF
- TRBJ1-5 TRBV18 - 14 TGTGCCAGCTCACCGGACAGTCCTAATCAGCCCCAGCATTTT CASSPDSPNQPQHF
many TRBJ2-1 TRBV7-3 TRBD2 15 TGTGCCAGCAGCTTAACGCGGGGGGGTCAGAATGAGCAGTTCTTC CASSLTRGGQNEQFF
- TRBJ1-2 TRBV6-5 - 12 TGTGCCAGCAGTTCTTCTCTACATGGCTACACCTTC CASSSSLHGYTF
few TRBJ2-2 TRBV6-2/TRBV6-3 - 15 TGTGCCAGCAGCCCACCCCCCGGCCGAGGTGGGGAGCTGTTTTTT CASSPPPGRGGELFF
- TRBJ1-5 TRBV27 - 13 TGTGCCAGCAGTGTCGGGGCGTTCCAGCCCCAGCATTTT CASSVGAFQPQHF
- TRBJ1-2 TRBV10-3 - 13 TGTGTCATCAGCCCTGATTCGAACTATGGCTACACCTTC CVISPDSNYGYTF
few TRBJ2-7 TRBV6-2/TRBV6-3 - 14 TGTGCCAGCAGTTTTAAGGGACACTACTACGAGCAGTACTTC CASSFKGHYYEQYF
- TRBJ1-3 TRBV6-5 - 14 TGTGCCGGCAGCTCAGGTTCGGCTGGAAACACCATATATTTT CAGSSGSAGNTIYF
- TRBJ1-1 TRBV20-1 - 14 TGCAGTGCTTCCGCGAGACACTCGAACACTGAAGCTTTCTTT CSASARHSNTEAFF
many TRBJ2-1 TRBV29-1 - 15 TGCAGCGTTGAAGATAAACTGGTCTCCTACAATGAGCAGTTCTTC CSVEDKLVSYNEQFF
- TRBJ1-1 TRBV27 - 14 TGTGCCAGCGGCAATTGGAATAGGGATACTGAAGCTTTCTTT CASGNWNRDTEAFF
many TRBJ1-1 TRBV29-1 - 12 TGCAGCGTTGAAGATCTGGCAAGGAGAGCTTTCTTT CSVEDLARRAFF
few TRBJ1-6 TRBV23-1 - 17 TGCGCCAGCAGTCCCTGGACGGAGAGCTCCTATAATTCACCCCTCCACTTT CASSPWTESSYNSPLHF
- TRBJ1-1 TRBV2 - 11 TGTGCCAGCAGTGAAGTGTCTGAAGCTTTCTTT CASSEVSEAFF
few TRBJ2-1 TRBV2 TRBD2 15 TGTGCCAGCAACCCCGAGCGGGGGACCTACAATGAGCAGTTCTTC CASNPERGTYNEQFF
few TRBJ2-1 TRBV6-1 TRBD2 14 TGTGCCAGCACCCCCAGCGGGGTGGGAAATGAGCAGTTCTTC CASTPSGVGNEQFF
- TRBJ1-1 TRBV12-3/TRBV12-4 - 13 TGTGCCAGCAGTTCCCTCGAGAACACTGAAGCTTTCTTT CASSSLENTEAFF
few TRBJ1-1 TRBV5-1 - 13 TGCGCCAGCAGCCCCGACGGGTACACTGAAGCTTTCTTT CASSPDGYTEAFF
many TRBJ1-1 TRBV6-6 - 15 TGTGCCAGCAGTTATCGATTTGGGGGAGGGACTGAAGCTTTCTTT CASSYRFGGGTEAFF
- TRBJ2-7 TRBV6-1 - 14 TGTGCCAGCAGGGGGGCCACAAAATACTACGAGCAGTACTTC CASRGATKYYEQYF